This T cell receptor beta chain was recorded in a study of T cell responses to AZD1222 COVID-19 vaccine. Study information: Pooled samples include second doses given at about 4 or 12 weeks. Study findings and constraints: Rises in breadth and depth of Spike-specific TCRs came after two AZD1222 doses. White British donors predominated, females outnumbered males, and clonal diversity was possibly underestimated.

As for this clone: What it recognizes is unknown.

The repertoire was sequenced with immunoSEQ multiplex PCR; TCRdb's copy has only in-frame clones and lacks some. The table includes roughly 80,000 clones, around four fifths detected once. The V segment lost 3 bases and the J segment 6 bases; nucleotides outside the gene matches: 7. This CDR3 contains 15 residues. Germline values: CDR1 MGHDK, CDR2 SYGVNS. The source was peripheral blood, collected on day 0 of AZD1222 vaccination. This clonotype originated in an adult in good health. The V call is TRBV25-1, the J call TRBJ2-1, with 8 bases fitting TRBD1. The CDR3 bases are TGTGCCAGCAGTGATCGACAGGGGTTGGGCAATGAGCAGTTCTTC. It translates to CASSDRQGLGNEQFF. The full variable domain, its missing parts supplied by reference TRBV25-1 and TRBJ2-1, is EADIYQTPRYLVIGTGKKITLECSQTMGHDKMYWYQQDPGMELHLIHYSYGVNSTEKGDLSSESTVSRIRTEHFPLTLESARPSHTSQYLCASSDRQGLGNEQFFGPGTRLTVL.